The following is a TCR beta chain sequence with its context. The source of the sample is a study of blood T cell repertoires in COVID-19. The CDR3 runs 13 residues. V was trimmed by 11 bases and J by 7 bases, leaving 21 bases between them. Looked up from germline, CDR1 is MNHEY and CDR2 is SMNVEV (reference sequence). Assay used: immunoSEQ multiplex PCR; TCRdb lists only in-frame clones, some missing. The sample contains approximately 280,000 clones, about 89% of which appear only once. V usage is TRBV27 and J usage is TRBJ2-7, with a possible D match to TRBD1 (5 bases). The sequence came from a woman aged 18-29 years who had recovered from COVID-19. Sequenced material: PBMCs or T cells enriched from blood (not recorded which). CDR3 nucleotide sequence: TGTGCCGCTGGGGTGAGCCAGGGTTGGGAGCAGTACTTC. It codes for CAAGVSQGWEQYF.